This T cell receptor beta chain emerged from a study of technical replicates of blood from a few donors. Deletions cut 2 bases from V and 0 bases from J, with 8 bases between. There are 15 residues in the CDR3. The V gene's germline CDR1 is MNHEY and CDR2 SVGAGI. Here immunoSEQ multiplex PCR was the method, and the copy in TCRdb shows in-frame clones only, minus some. This sample has some 70,000 clones, with under 98% found just once. Sample: T cells isolated from PBMCs. This clonotype was obtained from a human donor in good health. This chain uses TRBV6-5 with TRBJ2-1, with a possible D match to TRBD2 (5 bases). CDR3 DNA sequence: TGTGCCAGCAGTTACAGTACTAGCTCCTACAATGAGCAGTTCTTC. Encoded protein: CASSYSTSSYNEQFF.